This T cell receptor (beta chain) was sequenced for a study of T-cell reconstitution after alpha-beta-depleted transplantation in children. The study, taken as a whole, reports: A year post-transplant, T-cell counts and diversity derived mostly from newly produced T cells. At around two months after transplant, the alpha-beta T cells were reportedly derived from several hundred expanded clones that came from non-depleted graft cells. The origin of high day-60 TCRbeta diversity in some patients lay in surviving recipient T cells and thymic progenitors.

A word on this clonotype: Its antigen is currently unknown.

The library targeted TCRbeta and was prepared with unique molecular identifiers. Using its own MiXCR run on the PCR reads, TCRdb lists one record per CDR3 protein. The sample carries some 460,000 distinct CDR3 sequences, roughly 16% recorded once. CDR1 SEHNR and CDR2 FQNEAQ come from the germline V gene (reference sequence). The CDR3 has 17 amino acids. V was cut by 5 bases and J by 6 bases, with 24 bases left in between. The sample in question was PBMCs, mostly from graft donor cells, obtained 360 days after TCRalphabeta/CD19-depleted stem cell transplant. The receptor comes from a boy in the first two years of life who had a stem cell transplant for Wiskott-Aldrich syndrome, so the T cells may come from the graft donor. The chain has TRBV7-9 and TRBJ2-3; weak D call: TRBD2 (5 bases). This chain's CDR3 is CASSPMRAAQAGDTQYF. The CDR3 nucleotides read TGTGCCAGCAGCCCAATGAGGGCGGCCCAGGCCGGTGATACGCAGTATTTT.